This TCR beta chain stems from a study of beta chain features in type 1 diabetes (dated by TCRdb to between 2018 and 2020). Study-level background: Patients and healthy donors did not differ in mean age, gender distribution, total cell number or subset yield. Across all samples, some 110,000,000 sorted cells were examined, and cell number per subset correlated strongly with RNA yield. Regulatory and stem cell-like memory subsets were isolated from only 8 patients and 8 healthy donors, whereas naive and central memory subsets came from all 30 or so donors. The study compared the TCRB repertoires of sorted circulating CD4+ T cell subsets in recently diagnosed type 1 diabetes patients with those in matched healthy donors. General conclusions and limits of the study: Patients with type 1 diabetes made fewer insertions and deleted more nucleotides at VDJ recombination sites, implying thymic rearrangement abnormalities. Shorter templates might have been favored by PCR, but patient and control samples were amplified and corrected together, so both groups would have been affected equally by any skew. Type 1 diabetes patients showed a moderate but significant shortening of TCRB CDR3 length in all four CD4+ subsets. The naive, central memory and regulatory TCRB repertoires appeared to resemble one another more closely among patients than among healthy donors. HLA sub-analyses involved small numbers of individuals, so any influence of HLA type on TCRB rearrangement remained unresolved. Because cDNA was sequenced instead of genomic DNA, activated cells with high expression could be over-represented, although the groups did not differ in activation or CD3 levels.

Each donor gave one peripheral blood draw, averaging approximately 110 mL, which was collected into heparinised tubes. Naive, central memory, regulatory and stem cell-like memory CD4+ T cells were sorted on a BD FACSAria II using a panel including CD45RO, CCR7, CD25, CD127, CD95 and CD27. All sorted populations exceeded 98% purity. PBMCs were separated immediately by Lymphoprep density gradient centrifugation and were stained directly, without being cultured. So that batch effects would be minimized, each experiment stained and sorted samples in pairs, pairing one healthy donor with one patient. For CDR1 and CDR2, the germline V gene lists ENHRY and SYGVKD. Reading from cysteine to phenylalanine, the CDR3 counts 12 amino acids. The retained sequence is limited to the CDR3, 36 bases, with the frame set at the first base. Unmatched junction bases come to 9, with V trimmed by 11 bases and J by 5 bases.

The entire amount of isolated RNA was reverse transcribed using the High Capacity cDNA Reverse Transcription Kit, so the sequenced TCRB transcripts were expressed ones. Deep immunoSEQ sequencing was performed on naive, central memory and regulatory T cell samples, with an average of roughly 3.6 million total reads per sample. Sorted cells were lysed in RLT buffer and RNA was extracted with DNase-treated RNeasy Micro or Mini kits, depending on cell number. Each cell subset was processed separately to prevent cross-contamination, with patient and healthy donor samples processed together. The immunoSEQ multiplex PCR was used to amplify TCRB sequences from cDNA, yielding 87-bp fragments that span the CDR3 region. The amplicons were sequenced using the Illumina HiSeq platform. The authors processed their data as follows. PCR bias was computationally corrected using synthetic template baselines, reads within Hamming distance 2 were collapsed, and singletons that could not be merged were discarded. Reads were aligned against IMGT to assign V, D and J genes, CDR3 length and insertions or deletions at six rearrangement sites. Within each subset, clonotype counts were normalized to the number of sorted cells before true diversity and Gini coefficients were calculated with the tcR R package. The overlap coefficient, calculated on TCRB nucleotide sequences, was used to measure repertoire sharing. Out-of-frame TCRB sequences from naive cells were analyzed to stand in for the pre-selection repertoire. TCRdb holds this immuneACCESS table with in-frame rearrangements only. Some clones are missing; in checked studies, unresolved V genes explain under half, and the rest has no known cause. The V and J calls and clone size are taken from that table; D and trimming were inferred from the DNA. Within this sample are some 400,000 clones, with about 15% of them counted one time only. About 0.018% of the sample is in the top ten clones.

Points on this clone: Its binding antigen is unknown. Base qualities were left out, and no much larger clone turns up one base away.

The receptor was derived from a young woman in good health. The chain is encoded by TRBV10-3 joined to TRBJ2-7; 7 bases in the middle match TRBD1. Input material: naive CD4+ T cells from blood. Explained via the paper, the cell subset or site label denotes: true naive CD4+ T cells. The CDR3 region has the sequence CAGSDRVNEQYF. The sequenced DNA is TGTGCCGGTTCCGACAGGGTGAACGAGCAGTACTTC.